The 30 T cell receptor beta chains listed next were all sequenced from one sample in a study of blood T cells in healthy people across ages. A second PCR, run for roughly 7 to 11 cycles, used a sample-barcoded 5' primer plus a J-beta primer mix. TCRdb used MiXCR to reprocess the 5' RACE reads, holding one entry per CDR3 protein. The sample includes 800,000 to 950,000 distinct CDR3 sequences, 45% to 50% of them seen just once. Sequences were obtained from blood. The receptor set was obtained from a man aged 30 to 39 in good health.

This clonotype was seen a few times. The chain employs TRBV6-1 and TRBJ2-1, with D perhaps given as TRBD1 or TRBD2 (5 bases each). Germline CDR1 MNHNS, CDR2 SASEGT. Trimming removed 2 bases at V and 5 bases at J, with 19 bases between. The length of the CDR3 is 17 residues. The CDR3 protein is CASSEIYGTELHNEQFF. The CDR3 nucleotides are TGTGCCAGCAGTGAAATTTACGGGACGGAGCTACACAATGAGCAGTTCTTC.

This chain uses TRBV30 with TRBJ1-2; 8 positions match TRBD1. V trimming: 8 bases; J trimming: 5 bases; junction bases outside the gene matches: 4. CDR3 length equals 11 residues. CDR1 and CDR2 from the germline V gene are GTSNPN and SVGIG (reference sequence). Here the CDR3 DNA reads TGTGCCGGGACAGGAGGGTATGGCTACACCTTC. Translating gives CAGTGGYGYTF.

This clonotype was observed a few times. The rearrangement links TRBV7-9 to TRBJ2-7; tentatively, D is TRBD1 (6 bases). From germline, CDR1 is SEHNR and CDR2 FQNEAQ (reference sequence). This CDR3 is built from 15 residues. V lost 1 base and J 3 bases, leaving 13 bases between the germline ends. The CDR3 is CASSLVAGEYYEQYF. CDR3 nucleotide sequence: TGTGCCAGCAGCTTAGTGGCAGGGGAGTACTACGAGCAGTACTTC. The whole variable domain, filled in from reference TRBV7-9 and TRBJ2-7, reads DTGVSQNPRHKITKRGQNVTFRCDPISEHNRLYWYRQTLGQGPEFLTYFQNEAQLEKSRLLSDRFSAERPKGSFSTLEIQRTEQGDSAMYLCASSLVAGEYYEQYFGPGTRLTVT.

Note on this clonotype: The junction departs from the called germline gene at one end, perhaps through a read error. The V and J genes are TRBV6-5 and TRBJ1-2, with no clear D. The CDR3 covers 12 residues. CDR1 and CDR2 from the germline V gene are MNHEY and SVGAGI. The DNA of the CDR3 is TGTGCCAGCGGTTACTCTAACTATGGCTACACCTTC. Protein sequence: CASGYSNYGYTF.

The chain joins TRBV20-1 to TRBJ2-1; D is undetermined. There are 13 residues in the CDR3. V lost 0 bases, J lost 8 bases, and 11 bases lay in between. Germline V gene lookup returns CDR1 DFQATT and CDR2 SNEGSKA (reference sequence). In DNA, the CDR3 is TGCAGTGCTAGAGAAATCCAACGGTATGAGCAGTTCTTC. Translating gives CSAREIQRYEQFF.

In regard to this clonotype: A much more abundant neighbour one base away suggests this may be a read error. The chain has TRBV4-3 and TRBJ2-5; possibly TRBD1 for D (5 bases). CDR3 length: 17 amino acids. From germline, CDR1 is LGHNA and CDR2 YSLEER. Trimming stripped 5 bases from V and 11 bases from J, with 30 bases between. CDR3 loop: CASSRMPPGLTYNEQYF. The DNA for the CDR3 is TGCGCCAGCAGCAGAATGCCTCCAGGGTTAACCTACAATGAGCAGTACTTC.

The V call is TRBV27, the J call TRBJ1-2; TRBD1 agrees at 8 bases. The germline CDR1 and CDR2 sequences are MNHEY and SMNVEV (reference sequence). The trim removed 2 bases at V and 7 bases at J, leaving 9 bases unmatched. CDR3 size: 15 residues. CDR3 sequence reads: CASSLAGGFISGYTF. In nucleotides, the CDR3 is TGTGCCAGCAGTTTAGCAGGGGGCTTCATCTCTGGCTACACCTTC.

J is TRBJ2-7 and V is TRBV27; 8 nucleotides match TRBD1. V lost 5 bases and J lost 1; bases outside the gene matches: 7. The CDR3 has 15 residues. The V gene's germline CDR1 is MNHEY and CDR2 SMNVEV (reference sequence). The CDR3 sequence is CASSDRGDRSYEQYF. The CDR3 DNA reads as TGTGCCAGCAGTGATAGGGGGGACAGGTCCTACGAGCAGTACTTC.

The chain carries TRBV4-1 and TRBJ2-5, with 8 positions matching TRBD1. CDR3 length: 12 amino acids. V shed 3 bases, J shed 9 bases, and the junction held 3 bases outside the gene matches. Germline CDR1 reads MGHRA; CDR2 reads YSYEKL. The CDR3 coding sequence is TGCGCCAGCAGCCAGACAGGGGTGGCCCAGTACTTC. Translation gives CASSQTGVAQYF.

V is TRBV3-1 and J is TRBJ1-1; 8 bases fit TRBD1. CDR1 is LGHDT and CDR2 is YNNKEL in the germline V gene (reference sequence). The CDR3 totals 16 residues. Germline trimming cut 1 base from V and 1 base from J; bases unmatched to any gene: 5. The CDR3 nucleotides read TGTGCCAGCAGCCAAGGGACAGGGTGGACGAACACTGAAGCTTTCTTT. Translated: CASSQGTGWTNTEAFF.

As regards this clonotype: One base away lies a much larger clone, so this may be a sequencing read error. The chain links TRBV7-2 to TRBJ1-5; D remains ambiguous. The germline V gene has CDR1 SGHTA and CDR2 FQGNSA. The CDR3 consists of 14 residues. Trimming removed 6 bases from V and 3 bases from J, with 12 bases in between. CDR3 coding DNA: TGTGCCAGCAGGGACGGGAGGTTCAATCAGCCCCAGCATTTT. This codes for CASRDGRFNQPQHF.

In this sample, this clonotype turned up a few times. A much more abundant neighbour one base away suggests this may be a read error. J is TRBJ1-4 and V is TRBV12-3 or TRBV12-4; D unresolved. This CDR3 has 13 residues. The V end lost 5 bases, the J end lost 7 bases, and 11 bases lay between the germline ends. CDR3 sequence reads: CASSVDPGEKLFF. The CDR3 bases are TGTGCCAGCAGTGTAGATCCGGGTGAAAAACTGTTTTTT.

The chain uses TRBV3-1 and TRBJ2-2; 12 nucleotides align to TRBD2. Germline V gene sequence: CDR1 LGHDT, CDR2 YNNKEL (reference sequence). CDR3 size: 16 residues. The junction had 3 bases not matched to a gene; V was cut back by 5 bases and J by 2 bases. This CDR3 reads CASSTLAGGNTGELFF. In DNA, the CDR3 is TGTGCCAGCAGCACACTAGCGGGGGGTAACACCGGGGAGCTGTTTTTT. The full variable domain, in which reference TRBV3-1 and TRBJ2-2 provide the parts outside the CDR3, is DTAVSQTPKYLVTQMGNDKSIKCEQNLGHDTMYWYKQDSKKFLKIMFSYNNKELIINETVPNRFSPKSPDKAHLNLHINSLELGDSAVYFCASSTLAGGNTGELFFGEGSRLTVL.

This clonotype was observed a handful of times. The chain links TRBV20-1 to TRBJ1-5; D is uncertain. The CDR3 sequence is 12 residues long. Germline lookup yields CDR1 DFQATT and CDR2 SNEGSKA (reference sequence). The V end was cut by 3 bases, the J end by 4 bases, with 7 bases between. CDR3 nucleotide sequence: TGCAGTGCTAGGATGGGGAATCAGCCCCAGCATTTT. Its translation is CSARMGNQPQHF.

This clonotype was found many times. V gene TRBV7-9 combines with J gene TRBJ2-1; weak D call: TRBD1 (6 bases). This CDR3 spans 13 amino acids. Looked up from germline, CDR1 is SEHNR and CDR2 is FQNEAQ (reference sequence). Trimming stripped 2 bases from V and 6 bases from J, with 8 bases between. The CDR3 loop reads CASSLQGSNEQFF. For the CDR3, the DNA is TGTGCCAGCAGCTTACAGGGGTCCAATGAGCAGTTCTTC.

As to this clonotype: One end of the junction varies from germline; a read error may be responsible. The V gene is TRBV29-1, the J gene TRBJ2-2, with 7 bases identical to TRBD1. Germline V gene data show CDR1 as SQVTM and CDR2 as ANQGSEA. The CDR3 is made up of 15 amino acids. The CDR3 is CSVEDRDINTGELFF. CDR3 nucleotide sequence: TGCAGCGTCGAAGACAGGGACATAAACACCGGGGAGCTGTTTTTT.

The J gene is TRBJ2-5, the V gene TRBV12-5; 8 bases align to TRBD2. The ends lost 6 bases at V and 0 bases at J; junction bases unmatched: 12. This CDR3 has 17 residues. The germline CDR1 and CDR2 sequences are LGHNT and FRNRAP. The CDR3 here is CASGSEREPKYQETQYF. For the CDR3, the DNA is TGTGCTAGTGGCTCGGAGCGGGAGCCAAAGTACCAAGAGACCCAGTACTTC. Based on the CDR3 plus reference TRBV12-5 and TRBJ2-5, the full variable domain is DARVTQTPRHKVTEMGQEVTMRCQPILGHNTVFWYRQTMMQGLELLAYFRNRAPLDDSGMPKDRFSAEMPDATLATLKIQPSEPRDSAVYFCASGSEREPKYQETQYFGPGTRLLVL.

The J gene is TRBJ2-1, the V gene TRBV4-2; TRBD1 is a possible D gene (6 bases). Germline CDR1 is LGHNA and CDR2 is YNFKEQ. The CDR3 loop spans 16 amino acids. The V end lost 0 bases, the J end lost 2 bases, and 11 bases lay between the germline ends. This CDR3 is CASSQDWDTTYNEQFF. The CDR3 DNA follows: TGTGCCAGCAGCCAAGATTGGGACACCACCTACAATGAGCAGTTCTTC.

The chain combines TRBV5-1 with TRBJ2-3, with D possibly matching TRBD2 (6 bases). CDR1 and CDR2 (germline): SGHRS, YFSETQ. Trimming removed 3 bases at V and 1 base at J, with 18 bases between. The CDR3 runs 17 residues. This CDR3 reads CASSYGGPAGGTDTQYF. CDR3 DNA: TGCGCCAGCAGCTACGGGGGACCTGCCGGGGGCACAGATACGCAGTATTTT.

V usage is TRBV5-1 and J usage is TRBJ2-7; the match to TRBD1 covers 9 bases. Germline V gene lookup returns CDR1 SGHRS and CDR2 YFSETQ. The CDR3 is 12 residues long. J gave up 5 bases and V 3 bases, and 0 bases lay outside the gene matches. The CDR3 nucleotides are TGCGCCAGCAGCTGGACAGGGGACGAGCAGTACTTC. Amino acids: CASSWTGDEQYF.

At least ten counts were recorded for this clonotype. The J gene is TRBJ2-3, the V gene TRBV14; D is ambiguous. V shed 6 bases and J shed 2 bases, with 9 bases lying between them. Germline assignment: CDR1 SGHDN and CDR2 FVKESK. This CDR3 has 13 amino acids. The CDR3, as DNA: TGTGCCAGCAGACAGACTGCCACAGATACGCAGTATTTT. This sequence encodes CASRQTATDTQYF.

The J gene is TRBJ2-7, the V gene TRBV7-2; TRBD1 is a possible D gene (6 bases). This CDR3 spans 14 amino acids. Per germline, CDR1 SGHTA and CDR2 FQGNSA. Trimming removed 11 bases from V and 0 bases from J, with 17 bases in between. CDR3 DNA: TGTGCCGACTCTAAGGACAGATACTCCTACGAGCAGTACTTC. As protein: CADSKDRYSYEQYF.

This chain uses TRBV29-1 with TRBJ2-7; 9 positions match TRBD2. Germline V CDR1 and CDR2: SQVTM, ANQGSEA. This CDR3 is 19 amino acids long. The trim removed 1 base at V and 9 bases at J, leaving 25 bases unmatched. The CDR3, as DNA: TGCAGCGTTGAAGGAGGGGTCGATAGTAGCGGGAGTAATCTTATAGGGCAGTACTTC. Its translation is CSVEGGVDSSGSNLIGQYF.

This chain links TRBV4-1 with TRBJ1-6; unclear D gene. Germline CDR1 is MGHRA and CDR2 is YSYEKL. The CDR3 totals 13 residues. The V end was cut by 0 bases, the J end by 12 bases, with 9 bases between. The chain's CDR3 is CASSQDISRPLHF. In DNA form, the CDR3 reads TGCGCCAGCAGCCAAGATATTTCCCGACCCCTCCACTTT.

V is TRBV6-2 or TRBV6-3 and J is TRBJ1-5, with TRBD1 identical over 12 bases. Germline CDR1 and CDR2: MNHEY and SVGEGT. V shed 6 bases, J shed 6 bases, and the junction held 6 bases outside the gene matches. This CDR3 comprises 15 residues. The DNA of the CDR3 is TGTGCCAGCAGGGCACCGGGACAGGGGGCTCAGCCCCAGCATTTT. Translation gives CASRAPGQGAQPQHF.

The V call is TRBV6-5, the J call TRBJ1-5; D is uncertain. The germline V gene has CDR1 MNHEY and CDR2 SVGAGI. The CDR3 length is 14 residues. The V and J ends lost 0 bases and 3 bases respectively, with 6 bases between them. The CDR3 DNA sequence: TGTGCCAGCAGTTACTCCAGGTACAATCAGCCCCAGCATTTT. Residues: CASSYSRYNQPQHF.

The J gene is TRBJ2-1, the V gene TRBV3-1, with TRBD2 matching 8 bases. Germline V CDR1 and CDR2: LGHDT, YNNKEL (reference sequence). The CDR3 is made up of 15 amino acids. Unmatched junction bases numbered 10, after V lost 3 bases and J lost 9 bases. The DNA for the CDR3 is TGTGCCAGCAGCCACTCACTAGCGGTTCTGATTGAGCAGTTCTTC. Its translation is CASSHSLAVLIEQFF.

The chain is built from TRBV27 and TRBJ2-7; D possibly matches TRBD1 or TRBD2 (5 bases each). Trimming removed 5 bases at V and 4 bases at J, with 18 bases between. CDR3 size: 15 residues. Germline CDR1 reads MNHEY; CDR2 reads SMNVEV (reference sequence). The CDR3 sequence: CASSIRDGGLYEQYF. CDR3 nucleotide sequence: TGTGCCAGCAGTATCCGGGACGGTGGCCTTTACGAGCAGTACTTC.

The genes are TRBV6-6 and TRBJ2-5; perhaps TRBD2 as D (6 bases). V was cut by 5 bases and J by 5 bases, with 12 bases left in between. The CDR3 extends over 13 amino acids. Germline CDR1 MNHNY, CDR2 SVGAGI (reference sequence). CDR3 sequence: CASSLSEGETQYF. The CDR3 nucleotides read TGTGCCAGCAGTCTTTCGGAGGGGGAGACCCAGTACTTC.

This clonotype was found a few times. J is TRBJ2-7 and V is TRBV7-2; D may be TRBD2 (6 bases). CDR1 is SGHTA, CDR2 FQGNSA, per germline. The CDR3 loop spans 13 amino acids. The V and J ends lost 5 bases and 3 bases respectively, with 11 bases between them. The CDR3: CASSAGLFYEQYF. The CDR3 nucleotides read TGTGCCAGCAGCGCGGGACTCTTCTACGAGCAGTACTTC.